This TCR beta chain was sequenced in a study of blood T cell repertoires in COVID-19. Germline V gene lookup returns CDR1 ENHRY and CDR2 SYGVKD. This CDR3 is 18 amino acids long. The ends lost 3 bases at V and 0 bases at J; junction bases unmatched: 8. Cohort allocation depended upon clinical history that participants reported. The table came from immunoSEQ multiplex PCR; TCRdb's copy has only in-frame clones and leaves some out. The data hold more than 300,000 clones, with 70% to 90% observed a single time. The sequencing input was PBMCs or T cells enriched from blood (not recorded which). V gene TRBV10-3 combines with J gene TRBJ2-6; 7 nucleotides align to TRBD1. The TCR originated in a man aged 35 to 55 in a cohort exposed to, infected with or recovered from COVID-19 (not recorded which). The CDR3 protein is CAISDVLGQSSGANVLTF. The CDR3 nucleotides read TGTGCCATCAGTGATGTGTTGGGACAGAGCTCTGGGGCCAACGTCCTGACTTTC.